Listed below are T cell receptor beta chains from one sample, sequenced in a study of technical replicates of blood from a handful of donors. The protocol was immunoSEQ multiplex PCR, while the TCRdb copy is restricted to in-frame clones and leaves out a portion. Among tens of thousands of clones listed, 93% were seen once. The sample taken for sequencing was T cells isolated from PBMCs. These receptors were collected from a human donor in good health. CDR3s include the opening cysteine and the closing phenylalanine or tryptophan. The D gene is left open where the match is weak. Not all rows give a size; the values are once, few, many and, for expanded clones, a class.

v_gene,d_gene,j_gene,abundance,CDR3nt,CDR3aa
TRBV5-4,TRBD1,TRBJ1-4,-,TGTGCCAGCAGCCAGGACAGGGGGCGGGCTGAAAAACTGTTTTTT,CASSQDRGRAEKLFF
TRBV27,-,TRBJ1-4,-,TGTGCCAGCAGTTTATGGGGAGGGGACCCGGAAAAACTGTTTTTT,CASSLWGGDPEKLFF
TRBV15,-,TRBJ1-3,-,TGTGCCACCAGCTCCAAAACACCTATCCACAGGGAAGCGACTGGAAACACCATATATTTT,CATSSKTPIHREATGNTIYF
TRBV10-3,-,TRBJ1-5,-,TGTGCCCCCCCCTCGGGGAGTGGGCAGCCCCAGCATTTT,CAPPSGSGQPQHF
TRBV11-2,-,TRBJ1-1,few,TGTGCCAGCAGCTTACAGGGATCGGGCGCTGAAGCTTTCTTT,CASSLQGSGAEAFF
TRBV4-2,TRBD2,TRBJ2-5,-,TGTGCCAGCAGCCAAGATGCAGCGGGGGGGCCCGTTCAGACCCAGTACTTC,CASSQDAAGGPVQTQYF
TRBV12-5,TRBD1,TRBJ2-3,-,TGTGCTAGTGGGGATGGACAGGGGTTAGATACGCAGTATTTT,CASGDGQGLDTQYF
TRBV11-2,-,TRBJ2-7,few,TGTGCCAGCAGCCGCGAGGTAGCGGCCTACGAGCAGTACTTC,CASSREVAAYEQYF
TRBV5-1,TRBD2,TRBJ2-3,-,TGCGCCAGCAGCTTGGGTAGCGGGGGGTCCGATACGCAGTATTTT,CASSLGSGGSDTQYF
TRBV18,-,TRBJ1-2,-,TGTGCCAGCTCACCAAGTCATTGGGGAGGGCCGAACTATGGCTACACCTTC,CASSPSHWGGPNYGYTF
TRBV9,-,TRBJ2-7,once,TGTGCCAGCAGCGTAGGTGCGGGAACCTACGAGCAGTACTTC,CASSVGAGTYEQYF
TRBV7-9,TRBD2,TRBJ2-5,-,TGTGCCAGCAGCTTCAGCGGGGGGGCGGAGACCCAGTACTTC,CASSFSGGAETQYF
TRBV9,-,TRBJ2-7,once,TGTGCCAGCAGCGTTTTCAGGGTTCATGGCGAGCAGTACTTC,CASSVFRVHGEQYF
TRBV28,TRBD2,TRBJ2-7,-,TGTGCCAGCAGTTTTCTTGGTAACGGGAGGAAATCCTACGAGCAGTACTTC,CASSFLGNGRKSYEQYF
TRBV2,-,TRBJ2-5,-,TGTGCCAGCAGTGAACACACCCAAGAGACCCAGTACTTC,CASSEHTQETQYF
TRBV5-4,TRBD1,TRBJ2-5,-,TGTGCCAGCAGCTTGGAGGGACAGCAAGAGACCCAGTACTTC,CASSLEGQQETQYF
TRBV6-5,-,TRBJ1-1,-,TGTGCCAGCAGTTACGGGTTGGAGGGGAACACTGAAGCTTTCTTT,CASSYGLEGNTEAFF
TRBV25-1,-,TRBJ1-2,-,TGTGCCAGCAGTTCATACTCCGGGACACCAACCTATGGCTACACCTTC,CASSSYSGTPTYGYTF
TRBV13,-,TRBJ1-2,-,TGTGCCAGCAGCCCCCCGGGGTCGGACTATGGCTACACCTTC,CASSPPGSDYGYTF
TRBV18,TRBD1,TRBJ2-7,once,TGTGCCAGCTCACCATTCGACTCGTCCGGGACAGTGTCCTACGAGCAGTACTTC,CASSPFDSSGTVSYEQYF
TRBV6-5,-,TRBJ2-7,-,TGTGCCACCTGGGGCTGGGGGGAGAACTACGAGCAGTACTTC,CATWGWGENYEQYF
TRBV7-2,TRBD2,TRBJ2-1,-,TGTGCCAGCAGCTTATCCCTAGCGGGGTTTTACAATGAGCAGTTCTTC,CASSLSLAGFYNEQFF
TRBV4-2,-,TRBJ2-3,-,TGTGCCAGCAGCTCAAGCGGGAGCACAGATACGCAGTATTTT,CASSSSGSTDTQYF
TRBV5-6,-,TRBJ1-4,-,TGTGCCAGCAGCTTGAAGATGCGGGCTGAAAAACTGTTTTTT,CASSLKMRAEKLFF
TRBV9,TRBD2,TRBJ2-3,-,TGTGCCAGCAGCGTAAGGGGGTCTAGCGGGTTAACAGATACGCAGTATTTT,CASSVRGSSGLTDTQYF
TRBV7-9,TRBD2,TRBJ2-5,-,TGTGCCAGCAGCTTAGGGGCGGGAGTGGACCAAGAGACCCAGTACTTC,CASSLGAGVDQETQYF
TRBV11-3,-,TRBJ1-3,-,TGTGCCAGCAGCTTAGGGTTCGGGATCTCTGGAAACACCATATATTTT,CASSLGFGISGNTIYF
TRBV27,-,TRBJ2-3,-,TGTGCCAGCAGTTTACGCACAGGGATAGATACGCAGTATTTT,CASSLRTGIDTQYF
TRBV11-2,-,TRBJ1-4,-,TGTGCCAGCAGCGCAACAGGGAGTAGAACTAATGAAAAACTGTTTTTT,CASSATGSRTNEKLFF
TRBV7-9,-,TRBJ2-3,-,TGTGCCAGCCGCGAATTAGCAGGGGCTAGCACAGATACGCAGTATTTT,CASRELAGASTDTQYF
TRBV7-6,-,TRBJ2-3,-,TGTGCCAGCAGCTTAGCCGAATCGCAGGATACGCAGTATTTT,CASSLAESQDTQYF
TRBV7-8,-,TRBJ1-2,-,TGTGCCAGCAGCTTTGGGCTAGGGGGGGATGGCTACACCTTC,CASSFGLGGDGYTF
TRBV7-6,-,TRBJ1-1,-,TGTGCCAGCAGCTTACTCGGAGGCACTGAAGCTTTCTTT,CASSLLGGTEAFF
TRBV4-1,TRBD1,TRBJ1-2,-,TGCGCCAGCAGCCAACCTCCAGGGGGCGCTTATGGCTACACCTTC,CASSQPPGGAYGYTF
TRBV6-1,-,TRBJ1-3,-,TGTGCCAGCAGTGAATACGGGGGGCACTTCTATTACTCTGGAAACACCATATATTTT,CASSEYGGHFYYSGNTIYF
TRBV7-6,-,TRBJ2-5,-,TGTGCCAGCAGCTTAGGACTAACCCAAGAGACCCAGTACTTC,CASSLGLTQETQYF
TRBV19,-,TRBJ2-7,-,TGTGCCAGTAGTATAGAGAAGGGGTTCTACGAGCAGTACTTC,CASSIEKGFYEQYF
TRBV10-2,TRBD1,TRBJ1-1,-,TGCGCCAGCAGTCAGGACAGGGGGCTTACTGAAGCTTTCTTT,CASSQDRGLTEAFF
TRBV2,TRBD1,TRBJ1-1,-,TGTGCCAGCAGTGGGGACAGACTCCACCCGGCGAACACTGAAGCTTTCTTT,CASSGDRLHPANTEAFF
TRBV7-7,TRBD2,TRBJ2-3,-,TGTGCCAGCAGCTCCCGTCCCATTAGAAGCGGGGGCACAGATACGCAGTATTTT,CASSSRPIRSGGTDTQYF
TRBV5-4,-,TRBJ1-1,few,TGTGCCAGCAGCCCCCCGGGGAACACTGAAGCTTTCTTT,CASSPPGNTEAFF
TRBV29-1,TRBD1,TRBJ2-7,once,TGCAGCGTTGAATCCCCTGACAGGGGAGGTTACGAGCAGTACTTC,CSVESPDRGGYEQYF
TRBV5-8,TRBD2,TRBJ2-7,-,TGTGCCAGCAGCTCGGAGCCGGGACTAGCGGCACCTTCAAGACACTACGAGCAGTACTTC,CASSSEPGLAAPSRHYEQYF
TRBV28,-,TRBJ2-1,-,TGTGCCAGCAAAACGGGACTCTCCTACAATGAGCAGTTCTTC,CASKTGLSYNEQFF
TRBV27,-,TRBJ2-3,-,TGTGCCAGCAGCTTCGAACTCCATCCCTCAACAGATACGCAGTATTTT,CASSFELHPSTDTQYF
TRBV4-1,TRBD1,TRBJ1-5,-,TGCGCCAGCAGCCAAACTCGGGACAGGGGGTTACATCAGCCCCAGCATTTT,CASSQTRDRGLHQPQHF
TRBV27,TRBD2,TRBJ2-1,-,TGTGCCAGCGGAAGCGGGACTAGCGCTTACAATGAGCAGTTCTTC,CASGSGTSAYNEQFF
TRBV9,TRBD1,TRBJ1-2,-,TGTGCCAGCAGCTTTGGGACAGGGGATGGCTACACCTTC,CASSFGTGDGYTF
TRBV6-1,TRBD1,TRBJ1-4,-,TGTGCCAGCAGTGGAAGGAGTGGGACAGGGGATGAAAAACTGTTTTTT,CASSGRSGTGDEKLFF
TRBV6-1,-,TRBJ1-5,-,TGTGCCAGCAGTGACGTGGGGGGGCTAGAGCCCCAGCATTTT,CASSDVGGLEPQHF
TRBV6-4,TRBD1,TRBJ2-2,-,TGTGCCAGCTGGGGGACAGCCGGCACCGGGGAGCTGTTTTTT,CASWGTAGTGELFF
TRBV5-8,TRBD1,TRBJ1-1,-,TGTGCCAGCAGCCCCTCTTCCTACAGGGGCACTGAAGCTTTCTTT,CASSPSSYRGTEAFF
TRBV5-5,TRBD1,TRBJ2-7,-,TGTGCCAGCAGCGCATGGACAGGGGGGCCCTACGAGCAGTACTTC,CASSAWTGGPYEQYF
TRBV7-2,TRBD2,TRBJ2-5,-,TGTGCCAGCAGCCCAGGACTAGTCGGGACCCAGTACTTC,CASSPGLVGTQYF
TRBV6-1,-,TRBJ1-4,-,TGTGCCAGCAGTTTGATAGGAGCTAATGAAAAACTGTTTTTT,CASSLIGANEKLFF